This T cell receptor (beta chain) was observed in a study of beta chain features in type 1 diabetes. Across the study: Taken together, all samples contributed approximately 110 million examined sorted cells.

In the case of this clone: Its antigen remains unidentified.

Study-level results: The question of HLA type influencing TCRB rearrangement was one that remained unresolved here. For type 1 diabetes patients, VDJ junctions showed fewer insertions and more deletions. Healthy donors had naive, central memory and Treg TCRB repertoires that appeared less similar than those seen among patients.

V lost 6 bases and J lost 5; bases outside the gene matches: 12. The germline V gene has CDR1 MNHEY and CDR2 SMNVEV (reference sequence). CDR3 size: 16 residues. What was sequenced were expressed TCRB transcripts, since all of the isolated RNA had been reverse transcribed. TCRdb's table, derived via immunoSEQ multiplex PCR, lists solely in-frame clones and lacks some. The sample holds 300,000 to 350,000 clones; 6.5% to 10% are singletons and the top ten take less than 0.5%. The origin of this receptor is a woman in her late teens or twenties in good health. The sequencing input was central memory CD4+ T cells from blood. V usage is TRBV27 and J usage is TRBJ2-1; TRBD1 agrees at 8 bases. The CDR3 is CASRLQGAGGHNEQFF. The DNA of the CDR3 is TGTGCCAGCAGACTTCAGGGGGCCGGCGGACACAATGAGCAGTTCTTC.